The 24 T cell receptor beta chains presented below share a single source sample, sequenced in a study of blood T cell repertoires in COVID-19. Some clones are missing from TCRdb's copy, which holds only in-frame ones; the method was immunoSEQ multiplex PCR. The table lists over 60,000 clones, roughly 89% of them singletons. The sample consisted of peripheral blood. Every receptor here comes from a woman aged 45-65 years with active COVID-19.

The chain couples TRBV3-1 (or the pseudogene TRBV3-2) to TRBJ2-2; perhaps TRBD2 as D (7 bases). The CDR3 contains 17 residues. Germline V lookup: CDR1 LGHDT, CDR2 YNNKEL (reference sequence). Trimming took off 0 bases at V and 5 bases at J, with 16 bases between the two ends. The DNA for the CDR3 is TGTGCCAGCAGCCAAGATCCGGGGGGCGGGTATACCGGGGAGCTGTTTTTT. Amino acid sequence: CASSQDPGGGYTGELFF.

The rearrangement joins TRBV7-9 to TRBJ1-2; a possible D gene is TRBD1 (6 bases). V lost 1 base, J lost 0 bases, and 6 bases lay in between. Germline CDR1 reads SEHNR; CDR2 reads FQNEAQ (reference sequence). The CDR3 consists of 14 residues. CDR3 nucleotide sequence: TGTGCCAGCAGCTTAGGACAGGCTAACTATGGCTACACCTTC. Its translation: CASSLGQANYGYTF.

The rearrangement links TRBV28 to TRBJ2-7; possible D gene TRBD2, 6 bases. The CDR3 covers 14 residues. In germline, CDR1 is MDHEN, CDR2 SYDVKM. Trimming shortened V by 5 bases and J by 2 bases, and 13 bases separated the two germline ends. In DNA, the CDR3 is TGTGCCAGCAGTCCCGGCGGGGATGCCTACGAGCAGTACTTC. Translated: CASSPGGDAYEQYF.

This clone was detected once. J is TRBJ1-5 and V is TRBV6-4; D is undetermined. Germline V gene lookup returns CDR1 MRHNA and CDR2 SNTAGT. The CDR3 is 17 residues long. Between the trimmed V and J ends, which lost 6 bases and 0 bases, there was a span of 18 bases. The CDR3 DNA sequence: TGTGCCAGCAGAGGCCCTCTTGACACCTATAGCAATCAGCCCCAGCATTTT. This codes for CASRGPLDTYSNQPQHF.

V is TRBV27 and J is TRBJ1-5; a possible D gene is TRBD1 (5 bases). This CDR3 has 15 amino acids. V lost 2 bases to trimming and J lost 7 bases, with 15 bases between them. Germline V lookup: CDR1 MNHEY, CDR2 SMNVEV (reference sequence). The CDR3 coding sequence is TGTGCCAGCAGTTTAGGGCAGGGAGGGTGGCAGCCCCAGCATTTT. The encoded protein is CASSLGQGGWQPQHF.

The V gene is TRBV5-1, the J gene TRBJ1-1; 12 bases map to TRBD1. CDR1 and CDR2 (germline): SGHRS, YFSETQ. The CDR3 is 17 amino acids. The V gene end was trimmed by 4 bases and the J gene end by 4 bases; junction bases not matched to a gene: 11. The CDR3 nucleotides are TGCGCCAGCAGCCCGGGACAGGGGGCGCGAATGAGCACTGAAGCTTTCTTT. This encodes CASSPGQGARMSTEAFF.

V and J are TRBV5-1 and TRBJ2-7; TRBD2 matches at 10 bases. The germline CDR1 and CDR2 sequences are SGHRS and YFSETQ. This CDR3 is 14 amino acids long. Germline trimming cut 3 bases from V and 2 bases from J; bases unmatched to any gene: 2. CDR3 sequence: CASSSGLATYEQYF. In DNA, the CDR3 is TGCGCCAGCAGCTCGGGACTAGCGACCTACGAGCAGTACTTC.

The chain joins TRBV6-5 to TRBJ1-2, with D hard to call. Germline CDR1 MNHEY, CDR2 SVGAGI. This CDR3 is built from 16 residues. The V end lost 0 bases, the J end lost 1 base, and 12 bases lay between the germline ends. CDR3 nucleotide sequence: TGTGCCAGCAGTTACTCGAATCAGGCTTATAACTATGGCTACACCTTC. Its translation is CASSYSNQAYNYGYTF.

J is TRBJ2-3 and V is TRBV4-1; 10 bases match TRBD2. The CDR3 sequence is 17 residues long. CDR1 and CDR2 (germline): MGHRA, YSYEKL. After removal of 1 base from V and 4 bases from J, the junction contained 8 bases not matched to a gene. The CDR3 sequence: CASSQVLAGVSPDTQYF. In DNA form, the CDR3 reads TGCGCCAGCAGCCAAGTCCTAGCGGGAGTCAGCCCAGATACGCAGTATTTT.

The rearrangement uses TRBV19 and TRBJ2-7; the match to TRBD2 covers 11 bases. V shed 5 bases and J 4 bases; nucleotides not matched to a gene: 4. There are 14 residues in the CDR3. The germline V gene has CDR1 LNHDA and CDR2 SQIVND (reference sequence). CDR3 sequence: CASSLLAGAYEQYF. The CDR3 DNA sequence: TGTGCCAGTAGTTTACTAGCGGGAGCTTACGAGCAGTACTTC. Full variable domain (outside the CDR3, taken from reference TRBV19 and TRBJ2-7): DGGITQSPKYLFRKEGQNVTLSCEQNLNHDAMYWYRQDPGQGLRLIYYSQIVNDFQKGDIAEGYSVSREKKESFPLTVTSAQKNPTAFYLCASSLLAGAYEQYFGPGTRLTVT.

V gene TRBV6-5 combines with J gene TRBJ2-7; D ambiguous. CDR1 MNHEY and CDR2 SVGAGI come from the germline V gene. The CDR3 is 14 residues long. Trimming removed 6 bases at V and 2 bases at J, with 14 bases between. The DNA of the CDR3 is TGTGCCAGCAGCCCCTTGGCGGCCCCCTACGAGCAGTACTTC. Its translation: CASSPLAAPYEQYF.

The rearrangement uses TRBV7-3 and TRBJ2-1; tentatively, D is TRBD1 (5 bases). The V end was cut by 3 bases, the J end by 8 bases, with 14 bases between. The length of the CDR3 is 14 residues. In germline, CDR1 is SGHTA, CDR2 FQGTGA. The CDR3 reads CASSLGLGVDEQFF. As DNA, the CDR3 is TGTGCCAGCAGCTTGGGGCTAGGGGTCGATGAGCAGTTCTTC.

This rearrangement joins TRBV5-1 to TRBJ1-2, with TRBD1 matching over 11 bases. This CDR3 comprises 15 residues. J lost 9 bases, V lost 4 bases, and 11 bases had no gene match. CDR1 is SGHRS, CDR2 YFSETQ, per germline. The CDR3 is CASSPGTGGEFSYTF. The CDR3 DNA reads TGCGCCAGCAGCCCTGGGACAGGGGGGGAGTTTAGCTACACCTTC. Together with reference TRBV5-1 and TRBJ1-2, the CDR3 gives the full variable domain: KAGVTQTPRYLIKTRGQQVTLSCSPISGHRSVSWYQQTPGQGLQFLFEYFSETQRNKGNFPGRFSGRQFSNSRSEMNVSTLELGDSALYLCASSPGTGGEFSYTFGSGTRLTVV.

The chain combines TRBV19 with TRBJ2-7; a weak D match, TRBD2 (5 bases). The V and J ends lost 3 bases and 6 bases respectively, with 15 bases between them. Germline V gene data show CDR1 as LNHDA and CDR2 as SQIVND (reference sequence). The CDR3 has 14 amino acids. The CDR3 DNA is TGTGCCAGTAGTATGGGCGGGCAGAACGGCGAGCAGTACTTC. This gives the protein CASSMGGQNGEQYF.

The V call is TRBV6-5, the J call TRBJ1-2; 7 bases match TRBD1. J was trimmed by 8 bases and V by 2 bases; bases with no gene match: 5. Germline V gene data show CDR1 as MNHEY and CDR2 as SVGAGI. The CDR3 is made up of 13 amino acids. The chain's CDR3 is CASSYATGNGYTF. The DNA of the CDR3 is TGTGCCAGCAGTTACGCGACAGGGAACGGCTACACCTTC.

V and J are TRBV4-1 and TRBJ2-3, with 8 bases aligning to TRBD2. The trim removed 5 bases at V and 4 bases at J, leaving 8 bases unmatched. The CDR3 runs 15 residues. The germline CDR1 and CDR2 sequences are MGHRA and YSYEKL. CDR3 sequence (DNA): TGCGCCAGCAGCGTCCACGGCGGGAGGCCAGATACGCAGTATTTT. Encoded protein: CASSVHGGRPDTQYF.

The CDR3 DNA reads as TGTGCCACCAGCAGACCCGGTGGGGGGGGCGAGCAGTACTTC. Translated, it gives CATSRPGGGGEQYF. The rearrangement uses TRBV15 and TRBJ2-7, with 7 bases that match TRBD2. The germline V gene encodes CDR1 LNHNV and CDR2 YYDKDF (reference sequence). This CDR3 has 14 residues. The V and J ends lost 2 bases and 6 bases, in that order; junction bases with no gene match: 7.

V and J are TRBV4-2 and TRBJ1-5, with no clear D. Trimming removed 4 bases from V and 5 bases from J, with 15 bases in between. Germline lookup yields CDR1 LGHNA and CDR2 YNFKEQ. This CDR3 spans 15 amino acids. The CDR3 here is CASSPYQTDDQPQHF. The CDR3 DNA is TGTGCCAGCAGCCCCTATCAGACTGACGATCAGCCCCAGCATTTT.

This CDR3 reads CASRDSRGATYEQYF. The CDR3 bases are TGTGCCAGCAGAGATTCCCGGGGGGCTACCTACGAGCAGTACTTC. The V gene is TRBV6-5, the J gene TRBJ2-7, with TRBD2 as a possible D gene (7 bases). The germline gives CDR1 MNHEY, CDR2 SVGAGI. The V and J ends lost 6 bases and 2 bases respectively, with 17 bases between them. The CDR3 has 15 residues.

The chain couples TRBV7-7 to TRBJ2-1; 8 bases are shared with TRBD1. Germline V gives CDR1 SSHAT, CDR2 FNYEAQ (reference sequence). The CDR3 is 15 amino acids. Germline trimming cut 5 bases from V and 2 bases from J; bases unmatched to any gene: 5. CDR3 region: CASSRGTGAYNEQFF. In DNA form, the CDR3 reads TGTGCCAGCAGCCGTGGGACAGGCGCCTACAATGAGCAGTTCTTC.

The chain recombines TRBV5-4 with TRBJ2-7; 8 nucleotides agree with TRBD2. Germline V gives CDR1 SGHNT, CDR2 YYREEE (reference sequence). The CDR3 runs to 14 residues. V dropped 2 bases and J dropped 4; count of bases not matched to a gene: 5. In nucleotides, the CDR3 is TGTGCCAGCAGCTTCTCAGCGGGAGATTACGAGCAGTACTTC. Amino acids: CASSFSAGDYEQYF. Full variable domain (remainder filled in from reference TRBV5-4 and TRBJ2-7): ETGVTQSPTHLIKTRGQQVTLRCSSQSGHNTVSWYQQALGQGPQFIFQYYREEENGRGNFPPRFSGLQFPNYSSELNVNALELDDSALYLCASSFSAGDYEQYFGPGTRLTVT.

The chain's CDR3 is CASSPRQGGNYGYTF. The CDR3 nucleotides read TGTGCCAGCTCACCTCGACAGGGTGGCAACTATGGCTACACCTTC. The chain has TRBV18 and TRBJ1-2; TRBD1 agrees at 7 bases. Germline CDR1 reads KGHSH; CDR2 reads LQKENI. The J segment lost 2 bases and the V segment lost 3 bases, leaving 6 bases of the junction unmatched. The CDR3 is 15 amino acids. The full variable domain, with the rest looked up from reference TRBV18 and TRBJ1-2, is NAGVMQNPRHLVRRRGQEARLRCSPMKGHSHVYWYRQLPEEGLKFMVYLQKENIIDESGMPKERFSAEFPKEGPSILRIQQVVRGDSAAYFCASSPRQGGNYGYTFGSGTRLTVV.

The chain joins TRBV7-2 to TRBJ2-7, with 7 nucleotides matching TRBD2. Per the germline V gene, CDR1 is SGHTA and CDR2 is FQGNSA. This CDR3 contains 14 residues. The trim removed 5 bases at V and 3 bases at J, leaving 7 bases unmatched. The CDR3 here is CASSQTGGGYEQYF. The CDR3 DNA sequence: TGTGCCAGCAGCCAGACTGGGGGGGGCTACGAGCAGTACTTC.

The chain couples TRBV30 to TRBJ1-2; 9 nucleotides agree with TRBD1. Losses at the gene ends were 0 bases for V and 4 bases for J; bases not matched to a gene: 0. The germline V gene encodes CDR1 GTSNPN and CDR2 SVGIG (reference sequence). This CDR3 contains 13 residues. The CDR3 DNA follows: TGTGCCTGGAGTGTACAGGGGGCCTATGGCTACACCTTC. Translated: CAWSVQGAYGYTF.